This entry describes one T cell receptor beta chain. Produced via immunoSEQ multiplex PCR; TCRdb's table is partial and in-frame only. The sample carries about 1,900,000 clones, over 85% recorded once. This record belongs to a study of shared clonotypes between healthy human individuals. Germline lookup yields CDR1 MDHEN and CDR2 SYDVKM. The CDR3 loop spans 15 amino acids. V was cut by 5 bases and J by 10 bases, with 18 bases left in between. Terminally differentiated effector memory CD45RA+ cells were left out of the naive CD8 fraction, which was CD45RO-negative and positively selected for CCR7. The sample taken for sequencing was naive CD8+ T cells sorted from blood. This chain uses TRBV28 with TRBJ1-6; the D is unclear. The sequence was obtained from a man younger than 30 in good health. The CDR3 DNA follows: TGTGCCAGCAGTCCTGGGTCTGGGAGGTCATCACCCCTCCACTTT. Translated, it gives CASSPGSGRSSPLHF.